This is a list of T cell receptor beta chains from one sample in a study of T cell responses to AZD1222 COVID-19 vaccine. Sequencing was performed with immunoSEQ multiplex PCR; in TCRdb, only in-frame clones are kept and a portion is missing. The data show roughly 120,000 clones, roughly 90% seen once. Specimen: peripheral blood, collected on day 0 of AZD1222 vaccination. The receptor source for this set is an adult in good health. The CDR3 runs from the conserved cysteine through the conserved F or W. The order of the fields is V gene, J gene, CDR3 protein.

TRBV18,TRBJ1-2,CASSPTGREYGYTF
TRBV28,TRBJ1-2,CASDQSTGETGGYTF
TRBV5-1,TRBJ1-1,CASTPRGDDTEAFF
TRBV18,TRBJ1-2,CASSPRGGEGYTF
TRBV6-2/TRBV6-3,TRBJ2-7,CASSISSYEQYF
TRBV6-6,TRBJ1-5,CASRGDSSQPQHF
TRBV28,TRBJ1-3,CATADSGNTIYF
TRBV20-1,TRBJ2-5,CSASLPPMTGLETQYF
TRBV5-1,TRBJ2-3,CASGIRGDGTDTQYF
TRBV6-1,TRBJ1-1,CASSENGAPGTEAFF
TRBV27,TRBJ1-3,CASSFQLSNSGNTIYF
TRBV19,TRBJ1-6,CASSMGGLRNSPLHF
TRBV11-2,TRBJ2-4,CASSSGGGTDIQYF
TRBV28,TRBJ2-7,CASTQIGLRDWQYF
TRBV28,TRBJ2-7,CASSPTSGNIYEQYF
TRBV5-1,TRBJ2-6,CASSPGVTGANVLTF
TRBV7-3,TRBJ2-1,CASSQTSGGANEQFF
TRBV5-4,TRBJ2-5,CASSPKQGPAETQYF
TRBV18,TRBJ1-4,CASSRPQGILFF
TRBV18,TRBJ2-7,CASSPSLGPGQYF
TRBV5-1,TRBJ2-2,CASSRGQSTGELFF
TRBV18,TRBJ1-6,CASSPPLTGGGSPLHF
TRBV21-1,TRBJ1-2,CASGPGRRGGYTF
TRBV20-1,TRBJ1-1,CSATGNTEAFF
TRBV5-8,TRBJ1-3,CASSFGAGGSGNTIYF
TRBV6-5,TRBJ1-1,CASSYGQGAPGTEAFF
TRBV7-8,TRBJ1-2,CASSSLGQGIGYTF